These 28 T cell receptor beta chains share one sample of origin, sequenced in a study of Ad26.COV2.S vaccination and SARS-CoV-2 variants. Clones were read by immunoSEQ multiplex PCR, and TCRdb kept only the in-frame ones, dropping some. Of roughly 320,000 clones detected, just under 85% appear once; the ten largest clones hold about 2.1%. Treatment in this sample: over 15 received Ad26.COV2.S at low or high dose, single or two shots; about five received placebo; per-sample allocation not given. Day 63 after the first vaccine or placebo injection was the time point for sampling. The sequencing used peripheral blood, collected in a trial of Ad26.COV2.S vaccine versus placebo. These receptors were obtained from a person aged 18-65 years who received the Ad26.COV2.S COVID-19 vaccine or a placebo.

This clone was seen a few times. The chain combines TRBV7-8 with TRBJ2-3; 9 nucleotides align to TRBD2. Per germline, CDR1 SGHVS and CDR2 FQNEAQ. The CDR3 consists of 16 residues. V lost 5 bases, J lost 6 bases, and 12 bases stayed unmatched. The CDR3 loop is CASSHPQRGAGDTQYF. CDR3 coding DNA: TGTGCCAGCAGCCACCCTCAGCGGGGGGCAGGCGATACGCAGTATTTT.

The chain links TRBV12-3 or TRBV12-4 to TRBJ2-1; weak D call: TRBD2 (6 bases). The V end lost 6 bases, the J end lost 15 bases, and 12 bases lay between the germline ends. The CDR3 contains 10 residues. Here the CDR3 reads CASSPGLRFF. In nucleotides, the CDR3 is TGTGCCAGCAGCCCGGGACTCAGGTTCTTC.

V gene TRBV28 combines with J gene TRBJ2-7; D might be TRBD1 (5 bases). The ends were cut back, 4 bases at V and 6 bases at J, with 19 bases in the middle. CDR3 size: 15 residues. Germline V gene sequence: CDR1 MDHEN, CDR2 SYDVKM. CDR3 loop: CASSSLTVGGVEQYF. Here the CDR3 DNA reads TGTGCCAGCAGTTCCCTGACAGTCGGCGGAGTCGAGCAGTACTTC. Drawing the rest from reference TRBV28 and TRBJ2-7, the complete variable domain is DVKVTQSSRYLVKRTGEKVFLECVQDMDHENMFWYRQDPGLGLRLIYFSYDVKMKEKGDIPEGYSVSREKKERFSLILESASTNQTSMYLCASSSLTVGGVEQYFGPGTRLTVT.

This clone was detected once. The gene calls are TRBV27 and TRBJ1-3, with D perhaps matching TRBD1 (6 bases). The V end lost 5 bases, the J end lost 8 bases, and 19 bases lay between the germline ends. Germline V gene lookup returns CDR1 MNHEY and CDR2 SMNVEV (reference sequence). The CDR3 is 15 amino acids. The CDR3 sequence: CASSPQGRQGYTIYF. As DNA, the CDR3 is TGTGCCAGCAGTCCCCAGGGACGGCAGGGGTACACCATATATTTT.

The V call is TRBV2, the J call TRBJ1-2, with D maybe TRBD1 (6 bases). The CDR3 has 12 residues. Germline CDR1 is SNHLY and CDR2 is FYNNEI. Trimming removed 7 bases at V and 7 bases at J, with 13 bases between. This CDR3 reads CASNQEGGGYTF. The CDR3 bases are TGTGCCAGCAACCAGGAGGGGGGTGGCTACACCTTC.

CDR3 residues: CASSSSGQGFYEQYF. The DNA of the CDR3 is TGTGCCAGCAGTTCATCGGGACAGGGGTTCTACGAGCAGTACTTC. The chain links TRBV28 to TRBJ2-7; 10 bases match TRBD1. V trimming: 4 bases; J trimming: 3 bases; junction bases outside the gene matches: 6. The CDR3 is 15 residues long. Germline lookup yields CDR1 MDHEN and CDR2 SYDVKM.

The chain joins TRBV5-1 to TRBJ2-5, with D perhaps TRBD1 (6 bases). The CDR3 loop spans 14 amino acids. Trimming shortened V by 2 bases and J by 4 bases, and 12 bases separated the two germline ends. CDR1 SGHRS and CDR2 YFSETQ come from the germline V gene. Written as DNA, the CDR3 is TGCGCCAGCAGCTTAGCAGGGGTAGTAGAGACCCAGTACTTC. Amino acid sequence: CASSLAGVVETQYF.

This sequence joins TRBV5-1 and TRBJ2-3; perhaps TRBD2 as D (5 bases). V lost 5 bases to trimming and J lost 4 bases, with 17 bases between them. The CDR3 is made up of 15 amino acids. The germline gives CDR1 SGHRS, CDR2 YFSETQ. In DNA, the CDR3 is TGCGCCAGCAGAGACGCTAGCCTGGGCGCAGATACGCAGTATTTT. It yields the protein CASRDASLGADTQYF.

The rearrangement joins TRBV3-1 (or the pseudogene TRBV3-2) to TRBJ2-7, with 8 bases that match TRBD2. V shed 1 base, J shed 5 bases, and the junction held 7 bases outside the gene matches. The CDR3 contains 15 residues. The germline V gene encodes CDR1 LGHDT and CDR2 YNNKEL (reference sequence). This CDR3 is CASSQVQAGEDEQYF. DNA for the CDR3: TGTGCCAGCAGCCAAGTTCAAGCGGGGGAGGACGAGCAGTACTTC.

V and J are TRBV18 and TRBJ1-1; D unclear. The CDR3 length is 13 residues. V lost 1 base to trimming and J lost 0 bases, with 3 bases between them. CDR1 and CDR2 (germline): KGHSH, LQKENI. Here the CDR3 reads CASSPQVNTEAFF. The CDR3 DNA follows: TGTGCCAGCTCACCACAGGTGAACACTGAAGCTTTCTTT.

This chain joins TRBV28 and TRBJ2-4; 10 positions agree with TRBD1. The CDR3 runs 15 residues. The germline V gene has CDR1 MDHEN and CDR2 SYDVKM. The V gene end was trimmed by 7 bases and the J gene end by 5 bases; junction bases not matched to a gene: 8. Written as DNA, the CDR3 is TGTGCCAGCAAGTCCCCCGGGACAGGGGAAAACATTCAGTACTTC. This encodes CASKSPGTGENIQYF.

The chain combines TRBV19 with TRBJ1-5; TRBD1 is a possible D gene (5 bases). V was pared by 10 bases and J by 0 bases, with 16 bases between. Germline CDR1 is LNHDA and CDR2 is SQIVND (reference sequence). The CDR3 runs 15 residues. CDR3 amino acids: CATIPPGYSNQPQHF. The CDR3 bases are TGTGCCACCATCCCTCCAGGGTATAGCAATCAGCCCCAGCATTTT.

The V and J genes are TRBV28 and TRBJ2-2; D is uncertain. V lost 5 bases to trimming and J lost 8 bases, with 12 bases between them. From germline, CDR1 is MDHEN and CDR2 SYDVKM. The CDR3 runs to 13 residues. CDR3 region: CASSVIGTGELFF. The CDR3 DNA reads TGTGCCAGCAGTGTAATAGGTACTGGGGAGCTGTTTTTT.

The V gene is TRBV3-1 (or the pseudogene TRBV3-2), the J gene TRBJ2-6; no firm D call. Germline CDR1 is LGHDT and CDR2 is YNNKEL (reference sequence). With 2 bases removed from V and 10 bases from J, the gap between germline ends came to 12 bases. This CDR3 is built from 14 residues. The CDR3 nucleotides are TGTGCCAGCAGCCAATCTGTCGACTTAAACGTCCTGACTTTC. Its protein is CASSQSVDLNVLTF.

The gene calls are TRBV5-1 and TRBJ1-1, with TRBD1 as a possible D gene (6 bases). Germline V CDR1 and CDR2: SGHRS, YFSETQ. Trimming took off 0 bases at V and 0 bases at J, with 12 bases between the two ends. The CDR3 runs to 16 residues. The DNA of the CDR3 is TGCGCCAGCAGCTTGGCGGGGGCAGGCGTGAACACTGAAGCTTTCTTT. Residues: CASSLAGAGVNTEAFF.

A word on this clone: A read error may account for a junction end that differs from germline. The CDR3 loop reads CASSQGGTETFF. The CDR3 coding sequence is TGTGCCAGCAGCCAGGGGGGAACTGAAACTTTCTTT. The rearrangement joins TRBV3-1 (or the pseudogene TRBV3-2) to TRBJ1-1; D is perhaps TRBD1 (5 bases). The germline gives CDR1 LGHDT, CDR2 YNNKEL (reference sequence). CDR3 size: 12 residues.

V gene TRBV4-1 combines with J gene TRBJ2-5, with 7 bases identical to TRBD1. Trimming cost V 3 bases and J 5 bases; bases outside gene matches: 15. The CDR3 contains 17 residues. Germline V gene sequence: CDR1 MGHRA, CDR2 YSYEKL. CDR3 DNA: TGCGCCAGCAGCCATGAACAGGGGTTTCTTGGGGTGGAGACCCAGTACTTC. Translated, it gives CASSHEQGFLGVETQYF.

This clone was detected only once. The chain has TRBV4-1 and TRBJ2-7, with TRBD1 matching over 9 bases. The CDR3 sequence is 14 residues long. Germline CDR1 and CDR2: MGHRA and YSYEKL. Trimming at V came to 4 bases and at J to 2 bases, leaving 3 bases not matched to a gene. The CDR3 region is CASSPGQGAYEQYF. CDR3 DNA sequence: TGCGCCAGCAGCCCGGGACAGGGTGCCTACGAGCAGTACTTC.

This clone was seen only once. The chain couples TRBV6-2 or TRBV6-3 to TRBJ2-3, with 14 positions matching TRBD2. Germline V gene sequence: CDR1 MNHEY, CDR2 SVGEGT. Trimming took 2 bases from V and 0 from J; bases not matched to a gene: 4. The CDR3 is made up of 18 amino acids. CDR3 nucleotides: TGTGCCAGCAGTTACGCGGGACTAGCGGGAGCTAGCACAGATACGCAGTATTTT. It is translated as CASSYAGLAGASTDTQYF.

The chain carries TRBV7-9 and TRBJ2-2, with a tentative D call TRBD1 (5 bases). The CDR3 runs to 15 residues. V lost 3 bases and J 4 bases, leaving 12 bases between the germline ends. Germline CDR1 reads SEHNR; CDR2 reads FQNEAQ (reference sequence). CDR3 in amino acids: CASSLVPGPTGELFF. The CDR3 DNA reads as TGTGCCAGCAGCTTGGTCCCAGGGCCCACCGGGGAGCTGTTTTTT.

V is TRBV28 and J is TRBJ1-2; D is undetermined. The CDR3 loop spans 11 amino acids. Trimming took off 3 bases at V and 9 bases at J, with 8 bases between the two ends. Germline CDR1 reads MDHEN; CDR2 reads SYDVKM. CDR3 residues: CASSLALSYTF. As DNA, the CDR3 is TGTGCCAGCAGTTTGGCACTTAGCTACACCTTC.

V usage is TRBV3-1 (or the pseudogene TRBV3-2) and J usage is TRBJ2-2; TRBD1 aligns across 7 bases. The J segment lost 0 bases and the V segment lost 6 bases, leaving 1 base of the junction unmatched. The CDR3 is 14 amino acids. The V gene's germline CDR1 is LGHDT and CDR2 YNNKEL (reference sequence). The CDR3 coding sequence is TGTGCCAGCAGGGGACAGTCGAACACCGGGGAGCTGTTTTTT. Translating it yields CASRGQSNTGELFF.

The rearrangement uses TRBV10-2 and TRBJ2-2, with D tentatively TRBD1 or TRBD2 (6 bases each). Per germline, CDR1 WSHSY and CDR2 SAAADI. This CDR3 spans 16 amino acids. The V and J ends lost 9 bases and 4 bases respectively, with 21 bases between them. The CDR3 nucleotides are TGCGCCAGTAAAGGATTGGGGGGCATTGGCACCGGGGAGCTGTTTTTT. As protein: CASKGLGGIGTGELFF.

The genes are TRBV5-1 and TRBJ2-3, with D perhaps TRBD2 (6 bases). This CDR3 is 16 amino acids long. In germline, CDR1 is SGHRS, CDR2 YFSETQ. V was cut by 1 base and J by 5 bases, with 17 bases left in between. The CDR3 coding sequence is TGCGCCAGCAGCTTGCAATGGGGACTCATGGGAGATACGCAGTATTTT. Protein product: CASSLQWGLMGDTQYF.

The V call is TRBV9, the J call TRBJ2-1; 8 bases map to TRBD2. Germline CDR1 is SGDLS and CDR2 is YYNGEE. J was trimmed by 8 bases and V by 0 bases; bases with no gene match: 4. The CDR3 consists of 14 residues. The CDR3 reads CASSVVAGTHEQFF. CDR3 DNA sequence: TGTGCCAGCAGCGTAGTAGCGGGGACCCATGAGCAGTTCTTC.

This rearrangement joins TRBV6-2 or TRBV6-3 to TRBJ2-7; 10 positions match TRBD1. V was clipped by 2 bases and J by 6 bases; unmatched bases: 7. CDR1 and CDR2 from the germline V gene are MNHEY and SVGEGT. The CDR3 has 15 residues. CDR3 coding DNA: TGTGCCAGCAGTTACGGTCCGGGACAGGGGAGCGAGCAGTACTTC. Its translation is CASSYGPGQGSEQYF.

This chain uses TRBV15 with TRBJ2-2, with TRBD2 matching over 8 bases. V was clipped by 5 bases and J by 6 bases; unmatched bases: 11. The CDR3 has 16 amino acids. Germline V gene data show CDR1 as LNHNV and CDR2 as YYDKDF (reference sequence). CDR3 protein: CATSRRGGLGSGELFF. CDR3 DNA sequence: TGTGCCACCAGCCGCCGCGGGGGGCTAGGATCCGGGGAGCTGTTTTTT.

This sequence joins TRBV18 and TRBJ1-1, with 12 bases fitting TRBD1. Germline trimming cut 6 bases from V and 1 base from J; bases unmatched to any gene: 6. The CDR3 extends over 16 amino acids. Per the germline V gene, CDR1 is KGHSH and CDR2 is LQKENI. The chain's CDR3 is CASSFGTGGQNTEAFF. The CDR3 DNA follows: TGTGCCAGCTCCTTTGGGACAGGGGGCCAGAACACTGAAGCTTTCTTT.